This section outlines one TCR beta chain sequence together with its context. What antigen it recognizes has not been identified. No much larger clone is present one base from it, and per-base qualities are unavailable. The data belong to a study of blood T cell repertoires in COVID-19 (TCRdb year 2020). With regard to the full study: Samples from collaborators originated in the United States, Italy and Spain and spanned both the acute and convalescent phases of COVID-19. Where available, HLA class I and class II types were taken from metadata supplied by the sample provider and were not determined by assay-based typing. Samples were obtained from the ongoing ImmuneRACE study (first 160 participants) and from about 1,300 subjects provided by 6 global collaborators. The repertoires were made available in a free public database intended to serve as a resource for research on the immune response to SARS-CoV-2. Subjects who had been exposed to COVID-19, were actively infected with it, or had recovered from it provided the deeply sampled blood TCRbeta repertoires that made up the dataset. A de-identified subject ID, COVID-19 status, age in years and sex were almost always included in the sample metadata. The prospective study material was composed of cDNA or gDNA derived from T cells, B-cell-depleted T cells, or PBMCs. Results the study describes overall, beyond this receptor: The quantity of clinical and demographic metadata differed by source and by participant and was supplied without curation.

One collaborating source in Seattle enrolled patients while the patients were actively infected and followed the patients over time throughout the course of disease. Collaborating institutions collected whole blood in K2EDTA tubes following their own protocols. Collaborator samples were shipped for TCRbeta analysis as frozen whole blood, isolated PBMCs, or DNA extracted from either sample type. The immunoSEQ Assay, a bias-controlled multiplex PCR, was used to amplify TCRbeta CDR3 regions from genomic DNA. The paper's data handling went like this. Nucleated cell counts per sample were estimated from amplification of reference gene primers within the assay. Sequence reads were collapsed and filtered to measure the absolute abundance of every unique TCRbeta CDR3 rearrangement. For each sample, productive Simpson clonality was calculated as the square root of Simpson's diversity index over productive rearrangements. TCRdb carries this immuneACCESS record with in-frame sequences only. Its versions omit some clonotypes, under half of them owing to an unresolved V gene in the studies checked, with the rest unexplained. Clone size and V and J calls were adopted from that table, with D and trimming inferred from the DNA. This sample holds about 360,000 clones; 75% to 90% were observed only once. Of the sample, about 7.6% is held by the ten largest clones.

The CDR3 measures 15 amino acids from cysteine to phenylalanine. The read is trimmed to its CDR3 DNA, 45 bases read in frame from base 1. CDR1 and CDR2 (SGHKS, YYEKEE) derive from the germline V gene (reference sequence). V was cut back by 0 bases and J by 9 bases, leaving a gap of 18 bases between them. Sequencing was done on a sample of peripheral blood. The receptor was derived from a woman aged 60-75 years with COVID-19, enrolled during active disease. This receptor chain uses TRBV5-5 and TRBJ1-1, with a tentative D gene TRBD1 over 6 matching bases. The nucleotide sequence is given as TGTGCCAGCAGCTTGGTGTTATTAGGGGGTAAAAAAGCTTTCTTT. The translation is CASSLVLLGGKKAFF.